In this sample, the clone carrying this T cell receptor (beta chain) turned up a few times. Its antigen is not identified. The data are from a study of cytomegalovirus exposure and HLA in healthy donors. Broader study findings: Immune exposure data for these donors was limited to CMV serostatus.

PCR amplification relied on 60 Vbeta primers (plus 13 Jbeta primers). The authors' processing: Some 10 million of 75 million to 85 million unique TCR beta chains were shared, per a later count. Sequenced by immunoSEQ multiplex PCR; TCRdb stores in-frame clones only, minus some. V and J calls and clone size are copied from that table; D and trimming were computed from the DNA. The sample lists 65,000 to 85,000 clones, 86% occurring once. Unmatched junction bases numbered 5, after V lost 7 bases and J lost 5 bases. The CDR3 runs to 13 residues. Germline V gives CDR1 SGHRS, CDR2 YFSETQ. The sequenced material came from PBMCs. This TCR came from a woman aged 30 to 39 in good health and CMV-seronegative. J is TRBJ2-7 and V is TRBV5-1; TRBD2 matches 11 bases. The CDR3 sequence is CASGTSGSDEQYF. The CDR3 DNA sequence: TGCGCCAGCGGCACTAGCGGGAGCGACGAGCAGTACTTC.